The text below deals with one T cell receptor beta chain. As yet, its antigen is unknown. The CDR3 consists of 13 residues. Trimming left V 4 bases short and J 9 bases short, with 13 bases between. CDR1 LNHNV and CDR2 YYDKDF come from the germline V gene (reference sequence). The sample originates from a study of T cell repertoires in cytomegalovirus infection. Study summary: Public TCR beta signatures marked donors with CMV infection and the matching HLA. Findings and caveats of the study: The study identified carriers of CMV plus the relevant HLA from cumulative public TCR beta family frequency.

TCRdb fed the reads into MiXCR, producing one record per CDR3 protein. This table has about 890,000 distinct CDR3 sequences, less than 40% appearing once. This sequence was found in a human donor in good health (CMV status not recorded). Some clones in this sample may be carry-over from other donors' samples. The input for sequencing was cultured CD8+ T cells from PBMCs, taken from culture after CMV antigen stimulation. The chain uses TRBV15 and TRBJ1-5; D gene ambiguous. The CDR3 sequence: CATSTTLPMPQHF. Here the CDR3 DNA reads TGTGCCACCAGCACGACTCTCCCCATGCCCCAGCATTTT.